These 19 T cell receptor beta chains share one sample of origin, sequenced in a study of blood T cells in healthy people across ages. Alongside a J-beta primer mix, a sample-barcoded 5' primer served in a second PCR lasting about 7 to 11 cycles. TCRdb passed the 5' RACE reads through MiXCR, listing each CDR3 protein once. The table has approximately 600,000 distinct CDR3 sequences, roughly 50% seen once; the top ten hold 30% to 45%. The material sequenced was blood. The receptors derive from a man between 60 and 70 years old in good health.

The rearrangement joins TRBV15 to TRBJ2-7; TRBD1 matches 7 bases. CDR3 length equals 15 residues. The V and J ends lost 0 bases and 7 bases, in that order; junction bases with no gene match: 9. The germline CDR1 and CDR2 sequences are LNHNV and YYDKDF (reference sequence). The CDR3 here is CATSRDVGRGNEQYF. CDR3 bases: TGTGCCACCAGCAGAGATGTAGGCAGGGGGAATGAGCAGTACTTC.

V gene TRBV7-9 combines with J gene TRBJ2-4; D gene unclear. V was cut by 5 bases and J by 2 bases, with 10 bases left in between. Germline CDR1 reads SEHNR; CDR2 reads FQNEAQ (reference sequence). This CDR3 has 14 residues. This CDR3 reads CASSAVDSKNIQYF. The CDR3 DNA reads as TGTGCCAGCAGCGCTGTGGATTCCAAAAACATTCAGTACTTC.

This clonotype was seen only once. The rearrangement joins TRBV20-1 to TRBJ2-4; no clear D. The tail of the sequence fits TRBJ2-7 better, so the J call may be wrong. Per germline, CDR1 DFQATT and CDR2 SNEGSKA (reference sequence). The CDR3 is 15 residues long. The CDR3 loop reads CSARDPYYAGYEQYF. The CDR3 DNA sequence: TGCAGTGCTAGAGATCCCTACTATGCCGGGTACGAGCAGTACTTC.

The V and J genes are TRBV12-3 or TRBV12-4 and TRBJ2-3; D not resolved. Trimming cost V 11 bases and J 3 bases, with 12 bases left between them. This CDR3 comprises 12 residues. In nucleotides, the CDR3 is TGTGCCGTGCACACGTTAACAGATACGCAGTATTTT. Translation: CAVHTLTDTQYF.

This sequence joins TRBV18 and TRBJ1-4; 7 bases match TRBD1. V lost 3 bases to trimming and J lost 8 bases; unmatched junction nucleotides: 6. The germline V gene has CDR1 KGHSH and CDR2 LQKENI. This CDR3 contains 14 residues. CDR3 sequence (DNA): TGTGCCAGCTCACCCGACAGGGTTGGCGAAAAACTGTTTTTT. This encodes CASSPDRVGEKLFF.

The V call is TRBV27, the J call TRBJ1-6; D possibly corresponds to TRBD1 (6 bases). V lost 1 base to trimming and J lost 7 bases, with 14 bases between them. Germline-derived CDR1 and CDR2 are MNHEY and SMNVEV (reference sequence). The CDR3 runs 16 residues. The CDR3 spells CASSLWGGAGNSPLHF. In nucleotides, the CDR3 is TGTGCCAGCAGTTTATGGGGGGGCGCCGGGAATTCACCCCTCCACTTT.

This chain joins TRBV7-9 and TRBJ2-3, with D perhaps matching TRBD2 (6 bases). Germline loops: CDR1 SEHNR, CDR2 FQNEAQ (reference sequence). V gave up 1 base and J gave up 14 bases, with 13 bases separating them. The CDR3 is 12 amino acids. The CDR3 nucleotides are TGTGCCAGCAGCTTAGAAACTAGCTATCGGTATTTT. Protein: CASSLETSYRYF.

This clonotype was detected a few times. This chain links TRBV28 with TRBJ1-6; D remains ambiguous. The germline V gene encodes CDR1 MDHEN and CDR2 SYDVKM. The CDR3 runs 13 residues. V lost 7 bases and J lost 4, with 8 bases in between. CDR3 amino acids: CASMREYNSPLHF. The DNA for the CDR3 is TGTGCCAGCATGCGGGAGTATAATTCACCCCTCCACTTT.

The V and J genes are TRBV29-1 and TRBJ2-1, with 7 bases that match TRBD2. The CDR3 runs 15 residues. V gave up 6 bases and J gave up 1 base; unmatched junction bases: 9. Germline-derived CDR1 and CDR2 are SQVTM and ANQGSEA. The CDR3 loop reads CSVGAGVSSYNEQFF. The CDR3 DNA sequence: TGCAGCGTCGGCGCGGGGGTTAGTTCCTACAATGAGCAGTTCTTC.

The J gene is TRBJ2-3, the V gene TRBV9, with 9 bases matching TRBD1. The CDR3 loop spans 16 amino acids. Per the germline V gene, CDR1 is SGDLS and CDR2 is YYNGEE. V lost 3 bases and J lost 2; bases outside the gene matches: 7. The CDR3 nucleotides are TGTGCCAGCAGCGCCCGGACAGGGGATTACACAGATACGCAGTATTTT. Translated: CASSARTGDYTDTQYF.

This clonotype has only one observation. The chain employs TRBV11-2 and TRBJ2-3, with TRBD2 matching over 8 bases. CDR1 is SGHAT and CDR2 is FQNNGV in the germline V gene. V shed 2 bases, J shed 2 bases, and the junction held 6 bases outside the gene matches. The CDR3 extends over 16 amino acids. The CDR3 DNA is TGTGCCAGCAGCTTACGGACTAGCCGCTTCACAGATACGCAGTATTTT. Amino acids: CASSLRTSRFTDTQYF.

The chain combines TRBV7-6 with TRBJ2-6; the D is unclear. V lost 2 bases and J 1 base, leaving 15 bases between the germline ends. Germline V lookup: CDR1 SGHVS, CDR2 FNYEAQ. The CDR3 has 18 amino acids. CDR3 amino acids: CASSLRVQVSSGANVLTF. CDR3 coding DNA: TGTGCCAGCAGCTTAAGGGTGCAGGTCTCATCTGGGGCCAACGTCCTGACTTTC. Looking up the rest from reference TRBV7-6 and TRBJ2-6 gives the full variable domain: GAGVSQSPRYKVTKRGQDVALRCDPISGHVSLYWYRQALGQGPEFLTYFNYEAQQDKSGLPNDRFSAERPEGSISTLTIQRTEQRDSAMYRCASSLRVQVSSGANVLTFGAGSRLTVL.

J is TRBJ2-1 and V is TRBV5-1; TRBD2 might be the D (6 bases). Trimming removed 1 base at V and 5 bases at J, with 13 bases between. The CDR3 totals 15 residues. Germline V gives CDR1 SGHRS, CDR2 YFSETQ. This CDR3 is CASSLLVRRDNEQFF. As DNA, the CDR3 is TGCGCCAGCAGCTTGTTAGTGAGGAGGGACAATGAGCAGTTCTTC.

The chain couples TRBV12-3 or TRBV12-4 to TRBJ2-7; D remains ambiguous. Trimming cost V 2 bases and J 3 bases, with 14 bases left between them. The CDR3 has 15 amino acids. CDR3 sequence reads: CASSLNSVSFYEQYF. CDR3 DNA: TGTGCCAGCAGTTTAAATTCGGTCAGTTTCTACGAGCAGTACTTC.

This clonotype has a handful of counts. The rearrangement links TRBV7-2 to TRBJ2-1; 10 bases match TRBD2. Germline CDR1 and CDR2: SGHTA and FQGNSA. The CDR3 is 15 amino acids. V trimming: 5 bases; J trimming: 9 bases; junction bases outside the gene matches: 10. CDR3 coding DNA: TGTGCCAGCAGCGCCCGGACTAGCGGCATGGGTGAGCAGTTCTTC. Protein product: CASSARTSGMGEQFF.

This clonotype was detected ten times or more. The gene calls are TRBV10-3 and TRBJ2-7; D is ambiguous. CDR1 is ENHRY and CDR2 is SYGVKD in the germline V gene. This CDR3 spans 12 amino acids. V lost 10 bases and J 2 bases, leaving 12 bases between the germline ends. In DNA, the CDR3 is TGTGCCACCGGCGGTGACACCTACGAGCAGTACTTC. Translating it yields CATGGDTYEQYF.

In this sample, this clonotype turned up a few times. The chain carries TRBV13 and TRBJ2-4; weak D call: TRBD2 (5 bases). Germline lookup yields CDR1 PRHDT and CDR2 FYEKMQ (reference sequence). The CDR3 has 15 amino acids. The V end was cut by 4 bases, the J end by 7 bases, with 17 bases between. The CDR3: CASSSRARTGNIQYF. The CDR3 DNA reads as TGTGCCAGCAGCTCTAGAGCCAGGACGGGGAACATTCAGTACTTC.

V usage is TRBV2 and J usage is TRBJ2-1, with 8 bases identical to TRBD2. Germline V gene sequence: CDR1 SNHLY, CDR2 FYNNEI. The trim removed 2 bases at V and 5 bases at J, leaving 5 bases unmatched. The CDR3 is 15 amino acids. CDR3 DNA sequence: TGTGCCAGCAGTGAACGGGGGGGGGCGAACAATGAGCAGTTCTTC. Translation gives CASSERGGANNEQFF.

The chain has TRBV3-1 and TRBJ2-7; 10 nucleotides align to TRBD2. After removal of 2 bases from V and 2 bases from J, the junction contained 6 bases not matched to a gene. The CDR3 loop spans 16 amino acids. Per germline, CDR1 LGHDT and CDR2 YNNKEL (reference sequence). In DNA, the CDR3 is TGTGCCAGCAGCCAACCTAGCGGGGGTCTTACCTACGAGCAGTACTTC. It specifies CASSQPSGGLTYEQYF.